These T cell receptor beta chains were read from a single sample in a study of T-cell reconstitution after alpha-beta-depleted transplantation in children. TCRdb used MiXCR to reprocess the PCR reads, holding one entry per CDR3 protein. The sample holds about 980,000 distinct CDR3 sequences; about 31% are singletons and the top ten take under 30%. The sample here was PBMCs, mostly from graft donor cells, taken 360 days after TCRalphabeta/CD19-depleted stem cell transplant. The receptors derive from a boy younger than two who had a stem cell transplant for SCID, so the T cells may come from the graft donor. CDR3s include the opening cysteine and the closing phenylalanine or tryptophan. Fields, in order: clone size, V gene, D gene, J gene, CDR3 DNA, CDR3 protein. D genes are given only for firm matches. Clone size, where shown, is once, few, many, or a class for clones that have expanded.

clone size: many; V gene: TRBV3-1; D gene: TRBD1; J gene: TRBJ2-7; CDR3 DNA: TGTGCCAGCAGCACACGGGACAGAACCTACGAGCAGTACTTC; CDR3 protein: CASSTRDRTYEQYF
clone size: .; V gene: TRBV12-3/TRBV12-4; D gene: .; J gene: TRBJ2-7; CDR3 DNA: TGTGCCAGCAGCTCCTGGGGGGGCAGTAGCTCCTACGAGCAGTACTTC; CDR3 protein: CASSSWGGSSSYEQYF
clone size: .; V gene: TRBV7-2; D gene: TRBD1; J gene: TRBJ1-2; CDR3 DNA: TGTGCCAGCGTAGAGCGCCCAACGGGACAGGGAGGCGGCTACACCTTC; CDR3 protein: CASVERPTGQGGGYTF
clone size: .; V gene: TRBV10-3; D gene: .; J gene: TRBJ1-1; CDR3 DNA: TGTGCCATCAGTGAGCACAGCATCTTAGAAGCTTTCTTT; CDR3 protein: CAISEHSILEAFF
clone size: few; V gene: TRBV18; D gene: .; J gene: TRBJ2-3; CDR3 DNA: TGTGCCACGACTCCCCGGACAGATCACACAGATACGCAGTATTTT; CDR3 protein: CATTPRTDHTDTQYF
clone size: .; V gene: TRBV7-3; D gene: TRBD1; J gene: TRBJ2-1; CDR3 DNA: TGTGCCAGCAGTGTGACAGGGGTACGGAACAATGAGCAGTTCTTC; CDR3 protein: CASSVTGVRNNEQFF
clone size: .; V gene: TRBV7-8; D gene: TRBD1; J gene: TRBJ1-6; CDR3 DNA: TGTGCCAGCAGCCAGGACAGGGGAGGAGCACCCCTCCACTTT; CDR3 protein: CASSQDRGGAPLHF
clone size: few; V gene: TRBV12-3/TRBV12-4; D gene: .; J gene: TRBJ1-1; CDR3 DNA: TGTGCCAGCAGTCCTGAAGGGTTGGAAGCTTTCTTT; CDR3 protein: CASSPEGLEAFF
clone size: few; V gene: TRBV5-6; D gene: TRBD2; J gene: TRBJ2-1; CDR3 DNA: TGTGCCAGCAGCCCGGGACTAGCGGGGGTTAGGGTCCCCTACAATGAGCAGTTCTTC; CDR3 protein: CASSPGLAGVRVPYNEQFF
clone size: .; V gene: TRBV27; D gene: .; J gene: TRBJ2-7; CDR3 DNA: TGTGCCAGCAGTTGGGGATCAGGGGTCGAGCAGTACTTC; CDR3 protein: CASSWGSGVEQYF
clone size: .; V gene: TRBV28; D gene: TRBD1; J gene: TRBJ2-7; CDR3 DNA: TGTGCCTCGAAGCCCGGTGGCCCGGGACAGGGGTCCTACGAGCAGTACTTC; CDR3 protein: CASKPGGPGQGSYEQYF
clone size: .; V gene: TRBV10-3; D gene: TRBD1; J gene: TRBJ2-1; CDR3 DNA: TGTGCCATCAGACAGGGGTGGGACAATGAGCAGTTCTTC; CDR3 protein: CAIRQGWDNEQFF
clone size: .; V gene: TRBV18; D gene: .; J gene: TRBJ2-5; CDR3 DNA: TGTGCCAGCTCACGCCCTTACGACCAAGAGACCCAGTACTTC; CDR3 protein: CASSRPYDQETQYF
clone size: few; V gene: TRBV20-1; D gene: TRBD1; J gene: TRBJ2-5; CDR3 DNA: TGCAGTGCTGAATACAGGGGGCGCGGAGAGACCCAGTACTTC; CDR3 protein: CSAEYRGRGETQYF
clone size: few; V gene: TRBV6-5; D gene: .; J gene: TRBJ2-6; CDR3 DNA: TGTGCCAGCAGTTACTTTAGTCGGGGAGGTCTAGCCAACGTCCTGACTTTC; CDR3 protein: CASSYFSRGGLANVLTF
clone size: few; V gene: TRBV12-3/TRBV12-4; D gene: .; J gene: TRBJ1-2; CDR3 DNA: TGTGCCAGCAGTTTTGGGCTTACGCGGGGCTACACCTTC; CDR3 protein: CASSFGLTRGYTF
clone size: many; V gene: TRBV5-1; D gene: .; J gene: TRBJ2-2; CDR3 DNA: TGCGCCAGCAGCTTACAGGGAAGCACCGGGGAGCTGTTTTTT; CDR3 protein: CASSLQGSTGELFF
clone size: .; V gene: TRBV7-2; D gene: .; J gene: TRBJ2-1; CDR3 DNA: TGTGCCAGCAGCTTATTGGCTCTCGGGGAGCAGTTCTTC; CDR3 protein: CASSLLALGEQFF
clone size: .; V gene: TRBV4-3; D gene: .; J gene: TRBJ1-2; CDR3 DNA: TGCGCCAGCAGCCAAGAAGGGCTAAACCCCTGGGGTGGCTACACCTTC; CDR3 protein: CASSQEGLNPWGGYTF
clone size: .; V gene: TRBV7-9; D gene: .; J gene: TRBJ2-7; CDR3 DNA: TGTGCCAGCAGTGGGACCACAGGGCCCGAGCAGTACTTC; CDR3 protein: CASSGTTGPEQYF
clone size: .; V gene: TRBV12-3/TRBV12-4; D gene: TRBD2; J gene: TRBJ2-1; CDR3 DNA: TGTGCCAGCAAGGCGGGGGGATACAATGAGCAGTTCTTC; CDR3 protein: CASKAGGYNEQFF
clone size: .; V gene: TRBV12-3/TRBV12-4; D gene: TRBD1; J gene: TRBJ2-2; CDR3 DNA: TGTGCCAGCAGCCGATATACCGGGACAGTCGGGGAGCTGTTTTTT; CDR3 protein: CASSRYTGTVGELFF
clone size: few; V gene: TRBV18; D gene: .; J gene: TRBJ2-7; CDR3 DNA: TGTGCCAGCTCACCTCCCCGGGGGGCGACGTCCTACGAGCAGTACTTC; CDR3 protein: CASSPPRGATSYEQYF
clone size: many; V gene: TRBV29-1; D gene: .; J gene: TRBJ2-7; CDR3 DNA: TGCAGCGCCGGTGATGCCTACGAGCAGTACTTC; CDR3 protein: CSAGDAYEQYF
clone size: .; V gene: TRBV5-1; D gene: .; J gene: TRBJ1-2; CDR3 DNA: TGCGCCAGCAGCTTGGGGGAGATTCCTAACTATGGCTACACCTTC; CDR3 protein: CASSLGEIPNYGYTF
clone size: few; V gene: TRBV20-1; D gene: .; J gene: TRBJ2-3; CDR3 DNA: TGCAGTGCTAGAGTTCCGAGCACAGATACGCAGTATTTT; CDR3 protein: CSARVPSTDTQYF
clone size: .; V gene: TRBV15; D gene: TRBD1; J gene: TRBJ1-2; CDR3 DNA: TGTGCCACCAGCAGGACAGGGGTCGACTACACCTTC; CDR3 protein: CATSRTGVDYTF
clone size: .; V gene: TRBV4-2; D gene: TRBD1; J gene: TRBJ2-7; CDR3 DNA: TGTGCCAGCAGCCAAGATCTTGTGGGACAGGGTTCCTACGAGCAGTACTTC; CDR3 protein: CASSQDLVGQGSYEQYF
clone size: .; V gene: TRBV7-2; D gene: .; J gene: TRBJ2-3; CDR3 DNA: TGTGCCAGCAGCTTGTTCTTTGTTACAGATACGCAGTATTTT; CDR3 protein: CASSLFFVTDTQYF
clone size: once; V gene: TRBV20-1; D gene: .; J gene: TRBJ2-5; CDR3 DNA: TGCAGTGCCCAAGGAGGGGCCCAAGAGACCCAGTACTTC; CDR3 protein: CSAQGGAQETQYF
clone size: .; V gene: TRBV7-9; D gene: .; J gene: TRBJ2-4; CDR3 DNA: TGTGCCAGCAGCTTACCCCCGACAGCCAAAAACATTCAGTACTTC; CDR3 protein: CASSLPPTAKNIQYF
clone size: few; V gene: TRBV5-1; D gene: .; J gene: TRBJ1-1; CDR3 DNA: TGCGCCAGCAGCCCCCAGGGCGGGGGTAACACTGAAGCTTTCTTT; CDR3 protein: CASSPQGGGNTEAFF
clone size: .; V gene: TRBV6-1; D gene: .; J gene: TRBJ2-5; CDR3 DNA: TGTGCCACGGATGCCGGCCAGGTCGGGCAAGAGACCCAGTACTTC; CDR3 protein: CATDAGQVGQETQYF
clone size: few; V gene: TRBV5-5; D gene: TRBD2; J gene: TRBJ2-3; CDR3 DNA: TGTGCCAGCAGCTTAGTATCGGCGGGGGGGCCGGATACGCAGTATTTT; CDR3 protein: CASSLVSAGGPDTQYF
clone size: .; V gene: TRBV20-1; D gene: .; J gene: TRBJ2-1; CDR3 DNA: TGCAGTGCTAGAGCGCGGTTCTCCTACAATGAGCAGTTCTTC; CDR3 protein: CSARARFSYNEQFF
clone size: .; V gene: TRBV6-1; D gene: .; J gene: TRBJ2-7; CDR3 DNA: TGTGCCAGCAGTGAATTAGGCGTAGGGGTAGGGGAGCAGTACTTC; CDR3 protein: CASSELGVGVGEQYF
clone size: many; V gene: TRBV28; D gene: .; J gene: TRBJ2-1; CDR3 DNA: TGTGCCAGCAGCCCTCAGGGTTCTGGGAATCGCAATGAGCAGTTCTTC; CDR3 protein: CASSPQGSGNRNEQFF
clone size: .; V gene: TRBV5-4; D gene: .; J gene: TRBJ2-2; CDR3 DNA: TGTGCCAGCAGCCATGGGTCGATTCAGAGCTACACCGGGGAGCTGTTTTTT; CDR3 protein: CASSHGSIQSYTGELFF
clone size: .; V gene: TRBV5-1; D gene: .; J gene: TRBJ1-2; CDR3 DNA: TGCGCCAGCAGCTTGGGGGGGACCACCTTTACTTCTGGCTACACCTTC; CDR3 protein: CASSLGGTTFTSGYTF
clone size: .; V gene: TRBV6-1; D gene: TRBD1; J gene: TRBJ2-1; CDR3 DNA: TGTGCCAGCAGATTGACAGGGGTAAATGACAATGAGCAGTTCTTC; CDR3 protein: CASRLTGVNDNEQFF